The entry below gives a single TCR beta chain sequence along with its context. Authors' processing steps: From reference gene primer amplification, estimates of nucleated cell counts were derived. Assay used: immunoSEQ multiplex PCR; TCRdb lists only in-frame clones, some missing. D and trimming come from the DNA, and the V and J calls and clone size come from that table. The sample includes 140,000 to 150,000 clones, roughly 90% of them seen just once. Adults between about 18 and 89 years of age took part from fewer than 30 US areas. Donors were grouped by their self-reported clinical history. Germline lookup yields CDR1 LGHDT and CDR2 YNNKEL (reference sequence). CDR3 length equals 16 residues. V was clipped by 2 bases and J by 3 bases; unmatched bases: 8. This specimen belongs to a study of blood T cell repertoires in COVID-19. As for the study in general: COVID-19 samples from acute and convalescent phases originated in the United States, Italy and Spain.

The chain couples TRBV3-1 (or the pseudogene TRBV3-2) to TRBJ2-7; 9 bases are shared with TRBD2. The sequencing sample was made of PBMCs or T cells enriched from blood (not recorded which). The TCR originated in a woman aged 40 to 50 who had been exposed to COVID-19. The CDR3 is CASSQLIRTSVYEQYF. For the CDR3, the DNA is TGTGCCAGCAGCCAATTGATCCGGACTAGCGTCTACGAGCAGTACTTC.